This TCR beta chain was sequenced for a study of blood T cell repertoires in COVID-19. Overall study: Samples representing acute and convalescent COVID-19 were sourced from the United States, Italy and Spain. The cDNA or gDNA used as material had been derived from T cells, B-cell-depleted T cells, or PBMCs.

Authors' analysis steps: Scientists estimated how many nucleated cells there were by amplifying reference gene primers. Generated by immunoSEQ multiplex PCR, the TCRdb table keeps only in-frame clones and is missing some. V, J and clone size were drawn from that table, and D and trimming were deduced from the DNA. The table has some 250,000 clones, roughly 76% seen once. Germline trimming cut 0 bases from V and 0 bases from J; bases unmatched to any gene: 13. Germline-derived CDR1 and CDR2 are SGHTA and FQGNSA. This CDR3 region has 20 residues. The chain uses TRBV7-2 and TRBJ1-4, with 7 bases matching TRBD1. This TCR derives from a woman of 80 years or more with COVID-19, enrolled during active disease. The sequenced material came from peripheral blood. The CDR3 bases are TGTGCCAGCAGCTTAGCGCCCGGGACAGCCTTCCGTTCAACTAATGAAAAACTGTTTTTT. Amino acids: CASSLAPGTAFRSTNEKLFF.